This TCR beta chain is from a study of T cells expressing NK-cell markers. Study at large: Sorted CD3+CD56+NKG2C+, CD3+CD56+NKG2C- and CD3+CD56-NKG2C+ T-cell subsets were beta-chain profiled.

The germline gives CDR1 SEHNR, CDR2 FQNEAQ (reference sequence). CDR3 length: 14 residues. TCRdb re-called the 5' RACE reads; every CDR3 protein appears as one record, without DNA. The sample totals hundreds of thousands of distinct CDR3 sequences. This chain connects TRBV7-9 to TRBJ2-5; TCRdb gives TRBD2 as the D gene, but with no DNA this cannot be confirmed. Sequencing was done on a sample of blood T cells: a sorted CD56 or NKG2C T cell subset, CD4+ or CD8+ T cells, or bulk PBMC T cells (not recorded which). The clonotype originates from a woman between 18 and 70 years old in good health. Here the CDR3 reads CASSPPAGQETQYF.